This T cell receptor (beta chain) was identified in a study of post-analysis software for immune sequencing data. Study-wide background: Relapsing-remitting, secondary progressive and progressive-relapsing multiple sclerosis were all included among the disease courses.

V dropped 6 bases and J dropped 9; count of bases not matched to a gene: 7. The CDR3 is 14 residues long. Unique molecular identifiers featured in each of the TCR beta cDNA libraries. Roughly 490,000 cDNA molecules came from roughly 0.93 to 9.6 million T cells. TCRdb re-called the PCR reads with MiXCR, one entry per CDR3 protein. The sample records 740,000 or so distinct CDR3 sequences, around 53% being singletons. Overall study results and limits: Roughly 5 TRBV segments (TRBV5-6, TRBV5-1 and TRBV20-1 among them) occurred more frequently in patients than in controls. In multiple sclerosis, normalized Chao1 diversity was significantly below that of controls. Strong co-clustering by F measure was seen for same-batch samples.

This clonotype has only a few counts. The antigen is unknown. The chain has TRBV12-3 or TRBV12-4 and TRBJ2-1, with 11 nucleotides matching TRBD2. The specimen sequenced was blood. The clonotype originates from a girl aged 5 to 17 with multiple sclerosis. The chain's CDR3 is CASSPSGRSSEQFF. CDR3 in DNA: TGTGCCAGCAGCCCTAGCGGGAGGAGCTCTGAGCAGTTCTTC.